The rows below give T cell receptor beta chains drawn from one sample of a study of CD8+CD57+ T cells in acquired aplastic anemia. One entry per CDR3 protein, called by TCRdb with MiXCR from the reads. Found here are some 200,000 distinct CDR3 sequences, nearly 50% of them singletons; the top ten hold over 7.5%. Sequences were obtained from sorted CD4+, CD8+, or CD8+CD57+ T cells (not recorded which) from PBMCs. Receptors were obtained from a human donor with aplastic anemia. The CDR3 runs from the conserved cysteine through the conserved F or W. D genes are given only for firm matches. Clone size is not always given. Where it is, it says once, few, many or a class for expanded clones.

clone_size: many
j_call: TRBJ1-2
v_call: TRBV20-1
d_call: TRBD1
cdr3_nt: TGCAGTGCTAGTTTCAGGGGGTATGGCTACACCTTC
cdr3_aa: CSASFRGYGYTF

clone_size: many
j_call: TRBJ1-6
v_call: TRBV11-2
d_call: -
cdr3_nt: TGTGCCAGCAGCTTAGTTAGTATCCGGAGCTCCTATAATTCACCCCTCCACTTT
cdr3_aa: CASSLVSIRSSYNSPLHF

clone_size: -
j_call: TRBJ1-2
v_call: TRBV2
d_call: -
cdr3_nt: TGTGCCAGCAGTGAAGCAGGGGCCAACTATGGCTACACCTTC
cdr3_aa: CASSEAGANYGYTF

clone_size: -
j_call: TRBJ2-3
v_call: TRBV24-1
d_call: TRBD2
cdr3_nt: TGTGCCACCAGTGATGGGGTAGCGGGCCGCACAGATACGCAGTATTTT
cdr3_aa: CATSDGVAGRTDTQYF

clone_size: -
j_call: TRBJ1-2
v_call: TRBV10-1
d_call: TRBD1
cdr3_nt: TGTGCCAGCAGTACTGGGACAGTCTTGAACTTGGGCTACACCTTC
cdr3_aa: CASSTGTVLNLGYTF

clone_size: -
j_call: TRBJ2-5
v_call: TRBV7-9
d_call: -
cdr3_nt: TGTGCAAGGCATGTCGACGCCCAAGAGACCCAGTACTTC
cdr3_aa: CARHVDAQETQYF

clone_size: few
j_call: TRBJ1-1
v_call: TRBV7-9
d_call: TRBD1
cdr3_nt: TGTGCCAGCAGCTCGCAGGGGGTAGGGAACACTGAAGCTTTCTTT
cdr3_aa: CASSSQGVGNTEAFF

clone_size: -
j_call: TRBJ2-2
v_call: TRBV18
d_call: -
cdr3_nt: TGTGCCAGCTCACCCCCGACCGGGGAGCTGTTTTTT
cdr3_aa: CASSPPTGELFF

clone_size: -
j_call: TRBJ2-2
v_call: TRBV20-1
d_call: -
cdr3_nt: TGCAGTGCTAGAGCGGGGGACACCGACACCGGGGAGCTGTTTTTT
cdr3_aa: CSARAGDTDTGELFF

clone_size: -
j_call: TRBJ1-1
v_call: TRBV20-1
d_call: -
cdr3_nt: TGCAGTGCTAGAGATCCGGGGGGCACTGAAGCTTTCTTT
cdr3_aa: CSARDPGGTEAFF

clone_size: many
j_call: TRBJ2-1
v_call: TRBV12-3/TRBV12-4
d_call: TRBD2
cdr3_nt: TGTGCCAGCAGAAGGACTAGGGAATCCTACAATGAGCAGTTCTTC
cdr3_aa: CASRRTRESYNEQFF

clone_size: many
j_call: TRBJ2-1
v_call: TRBV2
d_call: -
cdr3_nt: TGTGCCAGCAGTACGGCGGACTCGAGCTACAGTGAGCAGTTCTTC
cdr3_aa: CASSTADSSYSEQFF

clone_size: many
j_call: TRBJ2-2
v_call: TRBV7-2
d_call: TRBD1
cdr3_nt: TGTGCCAGCAGCTTCGACAGGGCCGGGGAGCTGTTTTTT
cdr3_aa: CASSFDRAGELFF

clone_size: -
j_call: TRBJ2-1
v_call: TRBV19
d_call: -
cdr3_nt: TGTGCCAGTAGTAATAGGGCGGGTGAGCAGTTCTTC
cdr3_aa: CASSNRAGEQFF

clone_size: many
j_call: TRBJ1-3
v_call: TRBV11-2
d_call: TRBD1
cdr3_nt: TGTGCCAGCAGCTTAGAGGGACAGGGGTCCTTCTCTCGGGGAAACACCATATATTTT
cdr3_aa: CASSLEGQGSFSRGNTIYF

clone_size: once
j_call: TRBJ1-6
v_call: TRBV20-1
d_call: -
cdr3_nt: TGCAGTACGAGTACGTCCGGGAACCCTAATTCACCCCTCCACTTT
cdr3_aa: CSTSTSGNPNSPLHF

clone_size: -
j_call: TRBJ2-7
v_call: TRBV11-2
d_call: TRBD1
cdr3_nt: TGTGCCAGCAGTGAAGCGGCCGGGACAGGGGACCACGAGCAGTACTTC
cdr3_aa: CASSEAAGTGDHEQYF

clone_size: -
j_call: TRBJ2-7
v_call: TRBV20-1
d_call: -
cdr3_nt: TGCAGTGCTAAAAATGGGGAAGAGCAGTACTTC
cdr3_aa: CSAKNGEEQYF

clone_size: -
j_call: TRBJ1-1
v_call: TRBV2
d_call: -
cdr3_nt: TGTGCCAGCAGTGGTGCTAGTGGTGAAGCTTTCTTT
cdr3_aa: CASSGASGEAFF

clone_size: -
j_call: TRBJ1-2
v_call: TRBV10-3
d_call: -
cdr3_nt: TGTGCCATCAGTGAGGGGGGTATAACTAGTGACTACACCTTC
cdr3_aa: CAISEGGITSDYTF

clone_size: many
j_call: TRBJ2-1
v_call: TRBV7-2
d_call: -
cdr3_nt: TGTGCCAGCAGCATGGGGGCGGGAGACAATGAGCAGTTCTTC
cdr3_aa: CASSMGAGDNEQFF

clone_size: many
j_call: TRBJ1-2
v_call: TRBV7-2
d_call: -
cdr3_nt: TGTGCCAGCAGCTTAAAGGTTCAGGGATCCTATGGCTACACCTTC
cdr3_aa: CASSLKVQGSYGYTF